Below are 20 T cell receptor beta chains sequenced from a single sample in a study of breast tumors, draining lymph nodes, adjacent tissues. The lymph nodes were axillary draining lymph nodes from breast cancer patients. TCRdb reprocessed the multiplex PCR reads with MiXCR, giving one entry per CDR3 protein. The sample includes some 150,000 distinct CDR3 sequences, around 35% of them seen just once. The specimen was axillary lymph node tissue. The receptors were gathered from a female donor with breast cancer. Some clones in this sample may be carry-over from other donors' samples.

This clonotype was counted at least ten times. This CDR3 reads CASSLTFVSTDTQYF. In DNA, the CDR3 is TGTGCCAGCAGCTTAACTTTTGTAAGCACAGATACGCAGTATTTT. The V call is TRBV7-3, the J call TRBJ2-3; D remains ambiguous. Germline V gives CDR1 SGHTA, CDR2 FQGTGA. The CDR3 covers 15 residues. Trimming stripped 0 bases from V and 0 bases from J, with 7 bases between.

The chain uses TRBV28 and TRBJ1-5, with 10 bases identical to TRBD1. V trimming: 5 bases; J trimming: 6 bases; junction bases outside the gene matches: 10. The CDR3 runs 16 residues. Germline assignment: CDR1 MDHEN and CDR2 SYDVKM. The CDR3 sequence: CASSGRDRGRGQPQHF. As DNA, the CDR3 is TGTGCCAGCAGTGGCCGGGACAGGGGAAGGGGTCAGCCCCAGCATTTT.

A note on this clonotype: A much larger clonotype is one base distant, so this may be a read error. J is TRBJ1-1 and V is TRBV20-1, with D unresolved. CDR1 is DFQATT, CDR2 SNEGSKA, per germline (reference sequence). This CDR3 comprises 11 residues. Deletions cut 3 bases from V and 4 bases from J, with 6 bases between. DNA of the CDR3: TGCAGTGCTAGTGGGAGCACTGAAGCTTTCTTT. This sequence encodes CSASGSTEAFF.

The chain has TRBV7-3 and TRBJ1-1; 7 bases are a match to TRBD1. Germline assignment: CDR1 SGHTA and CDR2 FQGTGA. This CDR3 is 13 amino acids long. V lost 5 bases to trimming and J lost 11 bases; unmatched junction nucleotides: 11. CDR3 protein: CASSPKQGTGAFF. The CDR3 DNA sequence: TGTGCCAGCAGCCCAAAACAGGGGACGGGGGCTTTCTTT.

J is TRBJ2-1 and V is TRBV7-2; 7 bases fit TRBD2. The CDR3 runs 15 residues. Germline trimming cut 1 base from V and 4 bases from J; bases unmatched to any gene: 4. Germline CDR1 reads SGHTA; CDR2 reads FQGNSA. The CDR3 DNA is TGTGCCAGCAGCTTAGTCGCGGGAGAGTACAATGAGCAGTTCTTC. It yields the protein CASSLVAGEYNEQFF.

V and J are TRBV4-3 and TRBJ2-3, with D possibly TRBD1 on 5 matching bases. CDR3 length: 16 amino acids. Germline V CDR1 and CDR2: LGHNA, YSLEER. Trimming left V 0 bases short and J 0 bases short, with 10 bases between. CDR3 protein: CASSQDLDISTDTQYF. The DNA of the CDR3 is TGCGCCAGCAGCCAAGATCTGGACATCAGCACAGATACGCAGTATTTT.

The chain is built from TRBV29-1 and TRBJ1-1, with D maybe TRBD1 (6 bases). Germline values: CDR1 SQVTM, CDR2 ANQGSEA. The CDR3 loop spans 14 amino acids. Trimming cost V 2 bases and J 3 bases, with 13 bases left between them. CDR3 nucleotide sequence: TGCAGCGTTGAACGGCGGGGGCGGGACACTGAAGCTTTCTTT. Protein sequence: CSVERRGRDTEAFF.

The table lists this clonotype with many counts. An end of the junction differs from the germline gene, which may be a read error. This chain uses TRBV7-7 with TRBJ2-1, with a tentative D call TRBD2 (6 bases). The CDR3 sequence is 15 residues long. Germline V gene sequence: CDR1 SSHAT, CDR2 FNYEAQ (reference sequence). The CDR3: CASSLVSGPINEQFF. The DNA for the CDR3 is TGTGCTAGCAGCTTAGTTAGCGGACCGATCAATGAGCAGTTCTTC.

The chain joins TRBV9 to TRBJ2-7; D ambiguous. V was cut by 0 bases and J by 6 bases, with 4 bases left in between. Germline loops: CDR1 SGDLS, CDR2 YYNGEE. This CDR3 contains 11 residues. The CDR3 region has the DNA TGTGCCAGCAGCGTAGTACCCGAGCAGTACTTC. Translating it yields CASSVVPEQYF.

A remark on this clonotype: A much larger clone is a single base away; this may be a read error. V usage is TRBV16 and J usage is TRBJ2-5; 9 bases match TRBD1. Germline CDR1 and CDR2: KGHSY and FQNENV. The length of the CDR3 is 17 residues. Trimming removed 2 bases from V and 5 bases from J; junction bases left unmatched: 12. The CDR3 DNA follows: TGTGCCAGCAGCCAAGCGACAGGGGGGACACCTGGGGAGACCCAGTACTTC. Translation: CASSQATGGTPGETQYF.

The table lists this clonotype with a few counts. A read error may be the cause here, since a much bigger clone is one base away. V gene TRBV9 combines with J gene TRBJ2-7, with 16 bases aligning to TRBD2. This CDR3 has 17 residues. V lost 3 bases to trimming and J lost 6 bases; unmatched junction nucleotides: 9. Germline V gene data show CDR1 as SGDLS and CDR2 as YYNGEE. The CDR3 protein is CASSAPGLAGGNPEQYF. The CDR3, as DNA: TGTGCCAGCAGCGCGCCGGGACTAGCGGGAGGGAACCCCGAGCAGTACTTC.

In its sample, this clonotype was seen many times. The genes are TRBV7-9 and TRBJ2-3; D ambiguous. Germline V gene data show CDR1 as SEHNR and CDR2 as FQNEAQ (reference sequence). The V end lost 5 bases, the J end lost 6 bases, and 12 bases lay between the germline ends. CDR3 size: 13 residues. The CDR3 reads CASSPSPRDTQYF. Here the CDR3 DNA reads TGTGCCAGCAGCCCCTCCCCGCGCGATACGCAGTATTTT.

This clonotype has a count of ten or more. This chain links TRBV7-9 with TRBJ2-3; 10 nucleotides line up with TRBD2. The J segment lost 5 bases and the V segment lost 5 bases, leaving 19 bases of the junction unmatched. The CDR3 consists of 19 residues. The germline CDR1 and CDR2 sequences are SEHNR and FQNEAQ (reference sequence). Here the CDR3 DNA reads TGTGCCAGCAGCACGGGGGGCCTAGCGGGAGTCCGGGTAGGAGATACGCAGTATTTT. Protein: CASSTGGLAGVRVGDTQYF.

Many counts were recorded for this clonotype. The chain links TRBV30 to TRBJ1-4; D is possibly TRBD1 (6 bases). V lost 3 bases and J lost 4, with 15 bases in between. The germline gives CDR1 GTSNPN, CDR2 SVGIG (reference sequence). The CDR3 contains 15 residues. CDR3 nucleotide sequence: TGTGCCTGGAGGGGGGGGGGCGAACTTAATGAAAAACTGTTTTTT. It encodes CAWRGGGELNEKLFF.

The chain uses TRBV20-1 and TRBJ2-1; D ambiguous. Trimming cost V 7 bases and J 12 bases, with 16 bases left between them. Germline V gene lookup returns CDR1 DFQATT and CDR2 SNEGSKA (reference sequence). This CDR3 spans 11 amino acids. For the CDR3, the DNA is TGCAGTGAGCTAAGCACAGATACGCAGTTCTTC. As protein: CSELSTDTQFF.

This clonotype has a handful of counts. With a much larger clone just one base away, this may be a read error. V gene TRBV12-5 combines with J gene TRBJ2-5; a weak D match, TRBD2 (6 bases). V was cut by 3 bases and J by 4 bases, with 15 bases left in between. The germline V gene encodes CDR1 LGHNT and CDR2 FRNRAP. This CDR3 comprises 15 residues. Here the CDR3 DNA reads TGTGCTAGTGGTTTCGCGGAGGGAAGGGGAGAGACCCAGTACTTC. The encoded protein is CASGFAEGRGETQYF.

This clonotype came up many times. V and J are TRBV19 and TRBJ2-1; D gene uncertain. Germline CDR1 reads LNHDA; CDR2 reads SQIVND (reference sequence). The CDR3 extends over 11 amino acids. V lost 7 bases to trimming and J lost 9 bases, with 10 bases between them. The CDR3 loop reads CASTSSFEQFF. CDR3 sequence (DNA): TGTGCCAGTACGAGTAGCTTTGAGCAGTTCTTC. Using reference TRBV19 and TRBJ2-1 for the parts outside the CDR3, the full variable domain is DGGITQSPKYLFRKEGQNVTLSCEQNLNHDAMYWYRQDPGQGLRLIYYSQIVNDFQKGDIAEGYSVSREKKESFPLTVTSAQKNPTAFYLCASTSSFEQFFGPGTRLTVL.

The chain joins TRBV28 to TRBJ2-7, with 9 bases lining up with TRBD2. The germline V gene has CDR1 MDHEN and CDR2 SYDVKM. V shed 2 bases and J 5 bases; nucleotides not matched to a gene: 7. CDR3 length: 15 amino acids. The CDR3, as DNA: TGTGCCAGCAGTTTAGAGGGACTAGCTCCCCACGAGCAGTACTTC. Amino acid sequence: CASSLEGLAPHEQYF.

The chain couples TRBV30 to TRBJ1-1, with D possibly matching TRBD1 (6 bases). CDR3 length: 13 amino acids. CDR1 is GTSNPN, CDR2 SVGIG, per germline (reference sequence). V was shortened by 2 bases and J by 7 bases, with 14 bases between the two germline ends. The DNA for the CDR3 is TGTGCCTGGAGTCCCTTTGACAGGAGTGAAGCTTTCTTT. Translated, it gives CAWSPFDRSEAFF.

About this clonotype itself: Since a much larger clone is just one base distant, this may be a read error. The CDR3 does not end in the conserved phenylalanine or tryptophan, so this is likely a read error. The rearrangement uses TRBV28 and TRBJ2-2; 12 bases are a match to TRBD2. Germline values: CDR1 MDHEN, CDR2 SYDVKM. The J segment lost 6 bases and the V segment lost 6 bases, leaving 5 bases of the junction unmatched. The length of the CDR3 is 15 residues. In DNA form, the CDR3 reads TGTGCCAGCAGAGCGACTAGCGGGAGATCCGGGGAGCTGTTTATT. Translating it yields CASRATSGRSGELFI.